This T cell receptor beta chain was documented in a study of blood T cell repertoires in COVID-19. Across the study: T cells, B-cell-depleted T cells, or PBMCs supplied cDNA or gDNA.

CDR1 SQVTM and CDR2 ANQGSEA come from the germline V gene. V lost 3 bases, J lost 3 bases, and 11 bases lay in between. The CDR3 has 13 residues. Methods used by the authors: How many nucleated cells were present was estimated from reference gene primer amplification. Produced via immunoSEQ multiplex PCR; TCRdb's table is partial and in-frame only. The V and J calls and clone size are taken from that table; D and trimming were inferred from the DNA. The table includes approximately 60,000 clones, 85% to 90% detected once. This rearrangement joins TRBV29-1 to TRBJ1-2; a possible D gene is TRBD1 (6 bases). This clonotype was sampled from a man aged 45-65 years with active COVID-19. The sequenced sample consisted of peripheral blood. In DNA form, the CDR3 reads TGCAGCGTTGATATAGCAGGGGACTATGGCTACACCTTC. This encodes CSVDIAGDYGYTF.